What follows are 4 T cell receptor beta chains derived from one specimen sequenced in a study of shared clonotypes between healthy human individuals. Sequencing used immunoSEQ multiplex PCR; TCRdb keeps in-frame clones, though not all of them. Here the sample spans over a million clones, approximately 98.5% being singletons. Sequenced: naive CD4+ T cells sorted from blood. Sample subset: CD45RA+ positively selected. These receptors all stem from a man aged 25-40 years in good health.

The gene calls are TRBV29-1 and TRBJ2-3; 9 positions match TRBD2. Germline CDR1 reads SQVTM; CDR2 reads ANQGSEA. The CDR3 is 14 residues long. V lost 4 bases, J lost 3 bases, and 5 bases stayed unmatched. The CDR3 nucleotides are TGCAGCGTTGTAGGACTAGCGTCGACAGATACGCAGTATTTT. Its protein product is CSVVGLASTDTQYF.

The CDR3 sequence: CASSFSGTLLYEQYF. Here the CDR3 DNA reads TGCGCCAGCAGCTTCTCCGGGACATTACTCTACGAGCAGTACTTC. The genes are TRBV4-1 and TRBJ2-7; maybe TRBD1 (6 bases). V was pared by 5 bases and J by 3 bases, with 17 bases between. Per the germline V gene, CDR1 is MGHRA and CDR2 is YSYEKL. This CDR3 comprises 15 residues.

The chain is built from TRBV18 and TRBJ1-5; 7 nucleotides line up with TRBD1. Germline V gene lookup returns CDR1 KGHSH and CDR2 LQKENI. V dropped 3 bases and J dropped 6; count of bases not matched to a gene: 5. This CDR3 region has 14 residues. The CDR3 protein is CASSPDRVIQPQHF. The CDR3 DNA sequence: TGTGCCAGCTCACCCGACAGGGTAATTCAGCCCCAGCATTTT. Full variable domain (rest looked up from reference TRBV18 and TRBJ1-5): NAGVMQNPRHLVRRRGQEARLRCSPMKGHSHVYWYRQLPEEGLKFMVYLQKENIIDESGMPKERFSAEFPKEGPSILRIQQVVRGDSAAYFCASSPDRVIQPQHFGDGTRLSIL.

Note on this clone: One junction end disagrees with the germline gene, perhaps due to a read error. The rearrangement uses TRBV6-5 and TRBJ2-1; 7 nucleotides agree with TRBD1. In germline, CDR1 is MNHEY, CDR2 SVGAGI. This CDR3 comprises 15 residues. CDR3 bases: TGTGCCAGCAGCTCCCGACAGGGCGGAGGCAATGGGCAGTTCTTC. It encodes CASSSRQGGGNGQFF.